This T cell receptor (beta chain) was recovered during a study of shared clonotypes between healthy human individuals. Overall study context: The composition of the donors was a couple of women and a few men aged 18 to 49. Study-wide results and caveats: In having few donors, the study represented limited genetic and exposure-history diversity. In this cohort, only blood was sampled, and tissue repertoires likely differ.

Each sorted subset replicate got 200 ng genomic DNA, tens of thousands of genomes. Profiling relied on immunoSEQ multiplex PCR, and the TCRdb table lists in-frame clones only, not all of them. Found here are hundreds of thousands of clones, 95% to 97% of them singletons; the top ten hold 0.06%. In the case of this clone: Its matching antigen is unknown. Different DNA sequences within this sample yield the same CDR3.

This CDR3 region has 13 residues. Per the germline V gene, CDR1 is MDHEN and CDR2 is SYDVKM. Germline trimming cut 8 bases from V and 0 bases from J; bases unmatched to any gene: 2. The sequence was obtained from a woman aged 30 to 39 in good health. The chain links TRBV28 to TRBJ2-7, with TRBD2 matching over 9 bases. Sequencing was done on a sample of naive CD4+ T cells sorted from blood. Subset in this sample: CD45RA+ positively selected. CDR3 coding DNA: TGTGCCAGCCGTAGCGGGAGCTCCTACGAGCAGTACTTC. Translating it yields CASRSGSSYEQYF.